The 11 T cell receptor beta chains reported below all come from one sample, sequenced in a study of siplizumab effects on memory and regulatory T cells. Assay used: immunoSEQ multiplex PCR; TCRdb lists only in-frame clones, some missing. The sample contains around 97,000 clones, around 94% of which appear only once. Source material: non-Treg CD4+ T cells sorted from blood. The receptors were sampled from a human donor in good health.

This chain joins TRBV18 and TRBJ1-1, with unresolved D. Germline CDR1 KGHSH, CDR2 LQKENI. The CDR3 runs to 13 residues. The V end lost 5 bases, the J end lost 4 bases, and 11 bases lay between the germline ends. The DNA of the CDR3 is TGTGCCAGCTCAACCTCAGAGGGCACTGAAGCTTTCTTT. This sequence encodes CASSTSEGTEAFF.

The CDR3 loop is CASRGNSYEQYF. The CDR3 coding sequence is TGTGCCAGTAGGGGTAACTCCTACGAGCAGTACTTC. The chain is built from TRBV19 and TRBJ2-7; D is undetermined. Germline assignment: CDR1 LNHDA and CDR2 SQIVND (reference sequence). V shed 6 bases and J shed 0 bases, with 6 bases lying between them. This CDR3 is 12 amino acids long.

This rearrangement joins TRBV2 to TRBJ2-3; D uncertain. Trimming shortened V by 3 bases and J by 3 bases, and 13 bases separated the two germline ends. Germline-derived CDR1 and CDR2 are SNHLY and FYNNEI. The CDR3 length is 15 residues. DNA for the CDR3: TGTGCCAGCAGTGACCTTGTAGGACCGACAGATACGCAGTATTTT. It specifies CASSDLVGPTDTQYF.

This chain uses TRBV15 with TRBJ2-5, with D unclear. The CDR3 is 13 amino acids. V was cut by 0 bases and J by 4 bases, with 6 bases left in between. Germline CDR1 and CDR2: LNHNV and YYDKDF (reference sequence). The CDR3 DNA reads TGTGCCACCAGCAGAGAGTTAAGAGAGACCCAGTACTTC. It yields the protein CATSRELRETQYF. The full variable domain, its missing parts supplied by reference TRBV15 and TRBJ2-5, is DAMVIQNPRYQVTQFGKPVTLSCSQTLNHNVMYWYQQKSSQAPKLLFHYYDKDFNNEADTPDNFQSRRPNTSFCFLDIRSPGLGDTAMYLCATSRELRETQYFGPGTRLLVL.

The V and J genes are TRBV7-9 and TRBJ2-7, with D tentatively TRBD1 (6 bases). Germline CDR1 SEHNR, CDR2 FQNEAQ (reference sequence). There are 13 residues in the CDR3. The V and J ends lost 5 bases and 3 bases respectively, with 11 bases between them. The CDR3 bases are TGTGCCAGCAGCAGCGACAGGAACTACGAGCAGTACTTC. Encoded protein: CASSSDRNYEQYF.

V and J are TRBV27 and TRBJ1-2, with TRBD1 as a possible D gene (6 bases). The CDR3 sequence is 16 residues long. Trimming removed 2 bases from V and 4 bases from J, with 17 bases in between. Germline values: CDR1 MNHEY, CDR2 SMNVEV (reference sequence). This CDR3 reads CASSLVPPTGTYGYTF. DNA of the CDR3: TGTGCCAGCAGTTTAGTCCCTCCCACAGGGACCTATGGCTACACCTTC.

The chain is built from TRBV6-6 and TRBJ1-5; perhaps TRBD1 as D (6 bases). This CDR3 region has 15 residues. Trimming took 6 bases from V and 2 from J, leaving 14 bases between them. CDR1 is MNHNY and CDR2 is SVGAGI in the germline V gene (reference sequence). DNA for the CDR3: TGTGCCAGCAGGCCCGGGACACCTCGCAATCAGCCCCAGCATTTT. Its protein is CASRPGTPRNQPQHF.

CDR3 protein: CAWSKSLSRGAFF. For the CDR3, the DNA is TGTGCCTGGAGTAAGTCACTAAGTCGGGGAGCTTTCTTT. The chain couples TRBV30 to TRBJ1-1; no clear D. Germline assignment: CDR1 GTSNPN and CDR2 SVGIG (reference sequence). V lost 2 bases to trimming and J lost 10 bases, with 17 bases between them. CDR3 size: 13 residues.

This chain uses TRBV7-8 with TRBJ2-1; 11 bases align to TRBD2. The CDR3 length is 16 residues. V gave up 2 bases and J gave up 2 bases; unmatched junction bases: 2. Per the germline V gene, CDR1 is SGHVS and CDR2 is FQNEAQ. Here the CDR3 DNA reads TGTGCCAGCAGCTTATCTAGCGGGAGGACCTACAATGAGCAGTTCTTC. It is translated as CASSLSSGRTYNEQFF. The full variable domain, in which reference TRBV7-8 and TRBJ2-1 provide the parts outside the CDR3, is GAGVSQSPRYKVAKRGQDVALRCDPISGHVSLFWYQQALGQGPEFLTYFQNEAQLDKSGLPSDRFFAERPEGSVSTLKIQRTQQEDSAVYLCASSLSSGRTYNEQFFGPGTRLTVL.

This clone was seen just once. This chain joins TRBV18 and TRBJ1-1, with 8 bases matching TRBD1. CDR1 KGHSH and CDR2 LQKENI come from the germline V gene. The CDR3 has 13 residues. With V trimmed by 4 bases and J by 5 bases, 3 bases remained unmatched. This chain's CDR3 is CASSLTGGTEAFF. The CDR3 DNA follows: TGTGCCAGCTCACTTACAGGGGGTACTGAAGCTTTCTTT. The full variable domain, completed using reference TRBV18 and TRBJ1-1, is NAGVMQNPRHLVRRRGQEARLRCSPMKGHSHVYWYRQLPEEGLKFMVYLQKENIIDESGMPKERFSAEFPKEGPSILRIQQVVRGDSAAYFCASSLTGGTEAFFGQGTRLTVV.

This rearrangement joins TRBV4-1 to TRBJ2-5; 7 nucleotides match TRBD2. Germline CDR1 reads MGHRA; CDR2 reads YSYEKL. Trimming at V came to 1 base and at J to 4 bases, leaving 9 bases not matched to a gene. This CDR3 comprises 16 residues. CDR3 DNA sequence: TGCGCCAGCAGCCAAGGGAAAGGCGTAGCGGGAGAGACCCAGTACTTC. It codes for CASSQGKGVAGETQYF.